The next 8 T cell receptor beta chains were all read from a single sample in a study of CD8 T cells in Susac syndrome (dated by TCRdb to between 2018 and 2020). The method behind the library was the immunoSEQ multiplex PCR assay. RNA was extracted using the RNeasy kit, and roughly 0.5 to 1 ug of the RNA was reverse transcribed with random hexamers. Clones were called with MiXCR by TCRdb after fastp trimmed the public reads at Q25, and only in-frame beta chains were retained. Rows matching on CDR3 protein sequence are summarized as one entry with the most common DNA and genes. The sample data list 100,000 to 150,000 distinct CDR3 sequences, and 90% to 95% of these were observed just once. The top ten constitute more than 0.1% of the sample. Material for sequencing was CD4+ T cells from PBMCs. Every receptor here comes from a human donor in good health.

The gene calls are TRBV7-9 and TRBJ2-7; D is tentatively TRBD1 or TRBD2 (5 bases each). The CDR3 covers 16 residues. V lost 0 bases and J 0 bases, leaving 12 bases between the germline ends. Germline V gene data show CDR1 as SEHNR and CDR2 as FQNEAQ (reference sequence). CDR3 DNA sequence: TGTGCCAGCAGCTTAGCTCCGGGGCTGAGCTCCTACGAGCAGTACTTC. It yields the protein CASSLAPGLSSYEQYF.

V is TRBV12-3 or TRBV12-4 and J is TRBJ2-5; 7 bases agree with TRBD2. The CDR3 is 15 amino acids. V lost 4 bases, J lost 1 base, and 6 bases stayed unmatched. CDR3 nucleotide sequence: TGTGCCAGCAGTTCCGTCGAGCGGGGCCAAGAGACCCAGTACTTC. Translating gives CASSSVERGQETQYF.

The chain joins TRBV7-2 to TRBJ2-5; tentative D call: TRBD1 (6 bases). The CDR3 is 14 residues long. Between the trimmed V and J ends, which lost 0 bases and 5 bases, there was a span of 10 bases. The germline gives CDR1 SGHTA, CDR2 FQGNSA. For the CDR3, the DNA is TGTGCCAGCAGCTTAGCGGGGACAAGGGAGACCCAGTACTTC. This encodes CASSLAGTRETQYF.

The rearrangement uses TRBV29-1 and TRBJ2-5; D gene ambiguous. In germline, CDR1 is SQVTM, CDR2 ANQGSEA. Trimming cost V 6 bases and J 1 base, with 12 bases left between them. This CDR3 comprises 13 residues. The CDR3 here is CSVALEFQETQYF. CDR3 DNA: TGCAGCGTCGCGTTGGAATTCCAAGAGACCCAGTACTTC.

The CDR3 sequence: CSASQHNTEAFF. In DNA, the CDR3 is TGCAGTGCTAGCCAGCATAACACTGAAGCTTTCTTT. V gene TRBV20-1 combines with J gene TRBJ1-1, with no clear D. The CDR3 length is 12 residues. Germline V gene sequence: CDR1 DFQATT, CDR2 SNEGSKA (reference sequence). V gave up 3 bases and J gave up 2 bases, with 7 bases separating them.

This chain uses TRBV19 with TRBJ2-2; 7 nucleotides agree with TRBD1. The trim removed 5 bases at V and 5 bases at J, leaving 11 bases unmatched. Looked up from germline, CDR1 is LNHDA and CDR2 is SQIVND (reference sequence). This CDR3 region has 16 residues. Written as DNA, the CDR3 is TGTGCCAGTAGTCCCGAACAGGGGCGATGGACCGGGGAGCTGTTTTTT. This sequence encodes CASSPEQGRWTGELFF. Full variable domain (remainder filled in from reference TRBV19 and TRBJ2-2): DGGITQSPKYLFRKEGQNVTLSCEQNLNHDAMYWYRQDPGQGLRLIYYSQIVNDFQKGDIAEGYSVSREKKESFPLTVTSAQKNPTAFYLCASSPEQGRWTGELFFGEGSRLTVL.

This clonotype was detected once. The chain combines TRBV29-1 with TRBJ1-2; D perhaps matches TRBD1 (5 bases). The germline CDR1 and CDR2 sequences are SQVTM and ANQGSEA. Trimming took 4 bases from V and 0 from J, leaving 15 bases between them. This CDR3 is built from 15 residues. CDR3 nucleotides: TGCAGCGTTGTACCCGGACACCGAGCTAACTATGGCTACACCTTC. This codes for CSVVPGHRANYGYTF.

V gene TRBV5-1 combines with J gene TRBJ1-1, with no clear D. The CDR3 length is 15 residues. V lost 2 bases and J 1 base, leaving 12 bases between the germline ends. CDR1 is SGHRS and CDR2 is YFSETQ in the germline V gene. The CDR3 DNA reads TGCGCCAGCAGCTTAGGGAGGACTGAGAACACTGAAGCTTTCTTT. It yields the protein CASSLGRTENTEAFF.